In this sample, the clone carrying this T cell receptor beta chain turned up once. The antigen is unknown. The record originates from a study of T cell responses to AZD1222 COVID-19 vaccine. Study-wide results and limits: At baseline, just 6 or 7 AZD1222 recipients tested seropositive. Repertoire sampling occurred only after the peak T cell response. Spike-specific TCR breadth and depth were elevated following two AZD1222 doses.

This CDR3 has 15 amino acids. Germline CDR1 LGHDT, CDR2 YNNKEL (reference sequence). Trimming pared 3 bases from V and 4 bases from J, leaving 15 bases between. Measured with immunoSEQ multiplex PCR; TCRdb has only the in-frame clones, and not every one. Among roughly 110,000 clones listed, less than 95% were seen once. The chain links TRBV3-1 (or the pseudogene TRBV3-2) to TRBJ1-1; no reliable D call. The sample here was peripheral blood, taken 28 days after the second AZD1222 dose. The receptor comes from an adult who received the AZD1222 COVID-19 vaccine. CDR3 nucleotides: TGTGCCAGCAGCCACTTTGGAAGGGCGGCCACTGAAGCTTTCTTT. Its protein is CASSHFGRAATEAFF.